The next 17 T cell receptor beta chains were all read from a single sample in a study of blood T cell repertoires in COVID-19. Some clones are missing from TCRdb's copy, which holds only in-frame ones; the method was immunoSEQ multiplex PCR. This table holds tens of thousands of clones, approximately 90% found once. The source material was peripheral blood. These receptors came from a woman older than 75 with active COVID-19.

V gene TRBV24-1 combines with J gene TRBJ2-1, with 8 bases lining up with TRBD2. CDR1 KGHDR and CDR2 SFDVKD come from the germline V gene. J lost 11 bases, V lost 6 bases, and 8 bases had no gene match. The CDR3 totals 13 residues. The CDR3 DNA is TGTGCCACCAGTCTAGGAGCGGGAGAGAAGCAGTTCTTC. Translating gives CATSLGAGEKQFF.

CDR3 DNA: TGTGCCAGCAGCCTGGGACAGACCTACGAGCAGTACTTC. This translates into CASSLGQTYEQYF. The chain combines TRBV12-3 or TRBV12-4 with TRBJ2-7; 7 nucleotides line up with TRBD1. The CDR3 is 13 residues long. V shed 6 bases, J shed 2 bases, and the junction held 4 bases outside the gene matches.

This chain links TRBV7-3 with TRBJ2-3; 10 bases agree with TRBD2. Losses at the gene ends were 1 base for V and 2 bases for J; bases not matched to a gene: 3. Germline assignment: CDR1 SGHTA and CDR2 FQGTGA. The CDR3 is 16 amino acids. Here the CDR3 reads CASSLRAGGLTDTQYF. DNA for the CDR3: TGTGCCAGCAGCTTAAGAGCGGGAGGGCTCACAGATACGCAGTATTTT. Full variable domain (outside the CDR3, taken from reference TRBV7-3 and TRBJ2-3): GAGVSQTPSNKVTEKGKYVELRCDPISGHTALYWYRQSLGQGPEFLIYFQGTGAADDSGLPNDRFFAVRPEGSVSTLKIQRTERGDSAVYLCASSLRAGGLTDTQYFGPGTRLTVL.

V gene TRBV30 combines with J gene TRBJ1-6, with D hard to call. Between the trimmed V and J ends, which lost 2 bases and 6 bases, there was a span of 8 bases. The CDR3 extends over 13 amino acids. Germline V CDR1 and CDR2: GTSNPN, SVGIG (reference sequence). The CDR3 here is CAWSRETNSPLHF. CDR3 bases: TGTGCCTGGAGTAGAGAAACTAATTCACCCCTCCACTTT.

This clone appeared once. This chain uses TRBV11-2 with TRBJ2-7; 10 bases match TRBD2. CDR3 length: 15 residues. Germline trimming cut 5 bases from V and 5 bases from J; bases unmatched to any gene: 9. The germline V gene has CDR1 SGHAT and CDR2 FQNNGV. The CDR3 region is CASSPQGSGRNEQYF. DNA of the CDR3: TGTGCCAGCAGCCCCCAAGGTAGCGGGAGGAACGAGCAGTACTTC.

The chain couples TRBV7-3 to TRBJ2-5; 9 bases match TRBD1. This CDR3 is built from 15 residues. V gave up 5 bases and J gave up 5 bases; unmatched junction bases: 9. CDR1 is SGHTA and CDR2 is FQGTGA in the germline V gene. The CDR3 sequence is CASSRTGDSFETQYF. The CDR3 nucleotides are TGTGCCAGCAGCAGGACAGGGGACTCCTTTGAGACCCAGTACTTC.

The chain employs TRBV6-6 and TRBJ2-7; 16 bases match TRBD2. The CDR3 is 16 residues long. Germline V gene lookup returns CDR1 MNHNY and CDR2 SVGAGI (reference sequence). J gave up 4 bases and V 6 bases, and 6 bases lay outside the gene matches. In DNA form, the CDR3 reads TGTGCCAGCAGCACCGGGGGACTAGCGGGAGGGTACGAGCAGTACTTC. It yields the protein CASSTGGLAGGYEQYF.

CDR3 protein: CASSSPQGASANYGYTF. The CDR3 DNA reads TGTGCCAGCAGTTCTCCCCAGGGGGCGTCAGCTAACTATGGCTACACCTTC. This chain joins TRBV28 and TRBJ1-2, with 8 bases lining up with TRBD1. The germline CDR1 and CDR2 sequences are MDHEN and SYDVKM. This CDR3 is built from 17 residues. V was clipped by 4 bases and J by 0 bases; unmatched bases: 10.

The CDR3 loop reads CASSTKWVGYISPNEQFF. CDR3 DNA sequence: TGTGCCAGCAGTACTAAATGGGTCGGCTACATATCCCCCAATGAGCAGTTCTTC. The V gene is TRBV27, the J gene TRBJ2-1; no clear D gene. Looked up from germline, CDR1 is MNHEY and CDR2 is SMNVEV (reference sequence). CDR3 size: 18 residues. Trimming removed 5 bases at V and 6 bases at J, with 26 bases between.

This sequence joins TRBV5-5 and TRBJ2-2; 11 bases agree with TRBD1. V shed 3 bases and J 7 bases; nucleotides not matched to a gene: 8. There are 16 residues in the CDR3. CDR1 is SGHKS, CDR2 YYEKEE, per germline (reference sequence). CDR3 in amino acids: CASSSRTGGAFGELFF. The CDR3 coding sequence is TGTGCCAGCAGCTCGAGGACAGGGGGCGCGTTCGGGGAGCTGTTTTTT. The complete variable domain, with remaining parts taken from reference TRBV5-5 and TRBJ2-2, reads DAGVTQSPTHLIKTRGQQVTLRCSPISGHKSVSWYQQVLGQGPQFIFQYYEKEERGRGNFPDRFSARQFPNYSSELNVNALLLGDSALYLCASSSRTGGAFGELFFGEGSRLTVL.

The chain joins TRBV6-5 to TRBJ1-4; 9 bases agree with TRBD1. CDR1 MNHEY and CDR2 SVGAGI come from the germline V gene. Trimming at V came to 6 bases and at J to 7 bases, leaving 6 bases not matched to a gene. This CDR3 has 14 residues. The CDR3 sequence is CASRLGQGPEKLFF. CDR3 DNA sequence: TGTGCCAGCAGATTGGGACAGGGACCTGAAAAACTGTTTTTT.

The chain carries TRBV28 and TRBJ2-1, with D possibly matching TRBD2 (5 bases). The CDR3 totals 15 residues. The germline V gene encodes CDR1 MDHEN and CDR2 SYDVKM. V lost 2 bases and J lost 6, with 14 bases in between. Here the CDR3 reads CASSLKVGEGNEQFF. The CDR3 nucleotides are TGTGCCAGCAGTTTAAAGGTCGGAGAGGGCAATGAGCAGTTCTTC. The full variable domain, in which reference TRBV28 and TRBJ2-1 provide the parts outside the CDR3, is DVKVTQSSRYLVKRTGEKVFLECVQDMDHENMFWYRQDPGLGLRLIYFSYDVKMKEKGDIPEGYSVSREKKERFSLILESASTNQTSMYLCASSLKVGEGNEQFFGPGTRLTVL.

CDR3 sequence reads: CASSYSASTDTQYF. The CDR3, as DNA: TGTGCCAGCAGTTACTCGGCCAGCACAGATACGCAGTATTTT. V and J are TRBV6-6 and TRBJ2-3; D remains unclear. The CDR3 consists of 14 residues. V was cut by 0 bases and J by 0 bases, with 4 bases left in between. CDR1 is MNHNY, CDR2 SVGAGI, per germline (reference sequence).

The rearrangement uses TRBV18 and TRBJ2-2; D might be TRBD1 (6 bases). CDR1 is KGHSH, CDR2 LQKENI, per germline. The ends were cut back, 3 bases at V and 0 bases at J, with 14 bases in the middle. The CDR3 is made up of 17 amino acids. The CDR3: CASSPYSPGANTGELFF. The CDR3 DNA sequence: TGTGCCAGCTCACCTTATTCCCCAGGGGCGAACACCGGGGAGCTGTTTTTT.

This clone was detected only a few times. This chain joins TRBV6-5 and TRBJ1-1, with a weak D call TRBD1 (6 bases). V lost 5 bases and J lost 12, with 19 bases in between. CDR1 and CDR2 (germline): MNHEY, SVGAGI. This CDR3 has 13 residues. CDR3 in amino acids: CASSRSRGYWTFF. The CDR3 bases are TGTGCCAGCAGTCGGTCCAGGGGTTATTGGACTTTCTTT.

V gene TRBV7-2 combines with J gene TRBJ1-1; D possibly corresponds to TRBD1 (6 bases). V was trimmed by 3 bases and J by 4 bases, leaving 18 bases between them. The CDR3 is 16 residues long. Germline-derived CDR1 and CDR2 are SGHTA and FQGNSA. CDR3: CASSFYPGTKSTEAFF. In DNA form, the CDR3 reads TGTGCCAGCAGCTTCTACCCCGGGACAAAAAGCACTGAAGCTTTCTTT.

This chain uses TRBV9 with TRBJ2-3; D is possibly TRBD2 (6 bases). Germline V gene data show CDR1 as SGDLS and CDR2 as YYNGEE. This CDR3 spans 15 amino acids. The germline V and J ends were trimmed by 0 bases and 5 bases, with 13 bases remaining between them. CDR3 sequence reads: CASSVGPGGVDTQYF. The CDR3 nucleotides are TGTGCCAGCAGCGTAGGACCTGGAGGGGTAGATACGCAGTATTTT. The whole variable domain, filled in from reference TRBV9 and TRBJ2-3, reads DSGVTQTPKHLITATGQRVTLRCSPRSGDLSVYWYQQSLDQGLQFLIQYYNGEERAKGNILERFSAQQFPDLHSELNLSSLELGDSALYFCASSVGPGGVDTQYFGPGTRLTVL.